This T cell receptor (beta chain) was documented in a study of cytomegalovirus exposure and HLA in healthy donors. Study-wide context: Researchers found that just over 80% of under 450 genotyped donors fell within the Caucasian-associated ancestry cluster.

Looked up from germline, CDR1 is SSHAT and CDR2 is FNYEAQ (reference sequence). The CDR3 consists of 13 residues. The PCR contained 60 Vbeta and 13 Jbeta primers. TCRdb's table, derived via immunoSEQ multiplex PCR, lists solely in-frame clones and lacks some. This sample carries 100,000 to 150,000 clones, with roughly 1.6% going to the ten biggest clones. Each donor's status was that of a healthy bone marrow donor. On this clone: The antigen is undetermined. Sequence at one end of the junction differs from germline and may be a read error.

Study-level findings and limits: Highly shared sequence variants in one cluster were likely a sequencing artifact. Immune exposure was documented only through CMV serostatus.

Sequenced sample: PBMCs. The receptor was derived from a woman between 35 and 50 years old in good health and CMV-seronegative. The chain links TRBV7-7 to TRBJ2-3; TRBD1 is a possible D gene (6 bases). Here the CDR3 DNA reads TGTGCTAGCAGCTCAGGGGTGACAGATACGCAGTATTTT. Amino acids: CASSSGVTDTQYF. Full variable domain (rest looked up from reference TRBV7-7 and TRBJ2-3): GAGVSQSPRYKVTKRGQDVTLRCDPISSHATLYWYQQALGQGPEFLTYFNYEAQPDKSGLPSDRFSAERPEGSISTLTIQRTEQRDSAMYRCASSSGVTDTQYFGPGTRLTVL.